The source of this T cell receptor beta chain is a study of T-cell memory formation after mild COVID-19. Study at large: TCR clustering was largely donor specific. The study's findings and limits: That cross-reactive memory joined was suggested by some responding clones appearing in pre-infection memory. While clones contracting from day 15 to 85 were balanced between CD4 and CD8, later expanders leaned CD4+. CD8+ contracting clones occupied EMRA, while CD4+ ones occupied mainly CM and EM.

Points on this clonotype: Its antigen is not known.

TCRdb recomputed calls from the 5' RACE reads with MiXCR, one row per CDR3 protein. The data hold 400,000 to 550,000 distinct CDR3 sequences, with roughly 25% observed a single time. This CDR3 region has 13 residues. Trimming stripped 5 bases from V and 2 bases from J, with 13 bases between. The germline CDR1 and CDR2 sequences are DFQATT and SNEGSKA (reference sequence). The specimen sequenced was PBMCs or a T cell subset sorted from them (not recorded which). The receptor was derived from an adult woman who had mild COVID-19 (a few samples of this study predate the infection). Cell type and time point are not known. The chain uses TRBV20-1 and TRBJ2-7; TRBD2 might be the D (6 bases). CDR3 coding DNA: TGCAGTGCTCGCGATAGCGGTACCTACGAGCAGTACTTC. Translating it yields CSARDSGTYEQYF.